The rows below give T cell receptor beta chains drawn from one sample of a study of metastatic and nonmetastatic thyroid tumors. TCRdb recomputed clones from the PCR reads via MiXCR. The data contain roughly 7,300 clones, around a fifth of them singletons. The sample consisted of adjacent normal tissue. These receptor sequences come from a female donor with papillary thyroid cancer or a benign thyroid nodule (not recorded which). Some clones in this sample may be carry-over from other donors' samples. CDR3s include the opening cysteine and the closing phenylalanine or tryptophan. The order of the fields is V gene, J gene, CDR3 protein.

V: TRBV5-1; J: TRBJ1-2; CDR3: CASSPSGGRGYTF
V: TRBV6-1; J: TRBJ2-3; CDR3: CASSPGLEFTVDTQYF
V: TRBV20-1; J: TRBJ2-7; CDR3: CSADSGTGSYEQYF
V: TRBV24-1; J: TRBJ2-5; CDR3: CATSEWGSQYF
V: TRBV5-1; J: TRBJ1-4; CDR3: CASSSGTTHEKLFF
V: TRBV5-1; J: TRBJ2-7; CDR3: CASSPGTRMYEQYF
V: TRBV29-1; J: TRBJ2-5; CDR3: CSVQKGGLRETQYF
V: TRBV6-5; J: TRBJ1-4; CDR3: CASSYSIGATNEKLFF
V: TRBV30; J: TRBJ1-1; CDR3: CAWRRQGGNIEAFF
V: TRBV30; J: TRBJ1-1; CDR3: CAWSTGLSHTEAFF